The 21 T cell receptor beta chains reported below all come from one sample, sequenced in a study of Ad26.COV2.S vaccination and SARS-CoV-2 variants. TCRdb keeps only in-frame clones here, not all; method: immunoSEQ multiplex PCR. Of about 470,000 clones in the sample, around 90% were seen once. This sample's treatment: some 20 received Ad26.COV2.S at low or high dose, single or two shots; several received placebo; per-sample allocation not given. Specimens were obtained on day 63 following the first vaccine or placebo injection. Sequenced material: peripheral blood, taken in a trial of Ad26.COV2.S vaccine versus placebo. The receptors were sampled from a person aged 18-60 years who received the Ad26.COV2.S COVID-19 vaccine or a placebo.

V and J are TRBV29-1 and TRBJ2-2; D unclear. The CDR3 consists of 14 residues. Deletions cut 4 bases from V and 1 base from J, with 10 bases between. Germline CDR1 reads SQVTM; CDR2 reads ANQGSEA. CDR3 coding DNA: TGCAGCGTTGTAGGTTCTGGGAACACCGGGGAGCTGTTTTTT. This sequence encodes CSVVGSGNTGELFF.

The chain has TRBV18 and TRBJ1-1; 7 bases align to TRBD1. The CDR3 runs 15 residues. The V gene's germline CDR1 is KGHSH and CDR2 LQKENI. The J segment lost 3 bases and the V segment lost 5 bases, leaving 9 bases of the junction unmatched. The CDR3 protein is CASSATGTDYTEAFF. Here the CDR3 DNA reads TGTGCCAGCTCAGCGACCGGGACAGATTACACTGAAGCTTTCTTT.

This clone was seen once. The chain links TRBV28 to TRBJ2-1; 13 nucleotides align to TRBD2. V shed 4 bases, J shed 7 bases, and the junction held 7 bases outside the gene matches. The germline V gene has CDR1 MDHEN and CDR2 SYDVKM. This CDR3 is built from 16 residues. In DNA, the CDR3 is TGTGCCAGCAGTTGGGGACTAGCGGGATTAGATAATGAGCAGTTCTTC. Protein product: CASSWGLAGLDNEQFF.

The chain combines TRBV10-3 with TRBJ2-1; D is undetermined. From germline, CDR1 is ENHRY and CDR2 SYGVKD. CDR3 size: 11 residues. V was cut by 7 bases and J by 8 bases, with 9 bases left in between. This chain's CDR3 is CAIKRTDEQFF. In DNA form, the CDR3 reads TGTGCCATCAAACGGACGGATGAGCAGTTCTTC.

Note on this clone: Distinct nucleotide sequences in the sample also encode this CDR3. The V and J genes are TRBV27 and TRBJ2-7; TRBD2 agrees at 10 bases. The length of the CDR3 is 14 residues. J lost 4 bases, V lost 4 bases, and 4 bases had no gene match. CDR1 and CDR2 from the germline V gene are MNHEY and SMNVEV (reference sequence). CDR3 protein: CASSSGLADYEQYF. As DNA, the CDR3 is TGTGCCAGCAGTTCTGGACTAGCGGATTACGAGCAGTACTTC.

The genes are TRBV18 and TRBJ2-7; 9 bases are shared with TRBD1. The CDR3 runs 14 residues. CDR1 KGHSH and CDR2 LQKENI come from the germline V gene. Trimming at V came to 3 bases and at J to 3 bases, leaving 3 bases not matched to a gene. The CDR3 DNA follows: TGTGCCAGCTCACCGGGGACAGGGTACTACGAGCAGTACTTC. It is translated as CASSPGTGYYEQYF.

The gene calls are TRBV15 and TRBJ2-1; D call uncertain. The CDR3 has 15 residues. V was cut by 0 bases and J by 0 bases, with 6 bases left in between. Per the germline V gene, CDR1 is LNHNV and CDR2 is YYDKDF (reference sequence). The CDR3 DNA reads as TGTGCCACCAGCAGAGAAGTGAGCTCCTACAATGAGCAGTTCTTC. Translation: CATSREVSSYNEQFF.

On this clone itself: Other DNA variants within this sample encode the same CDR3. The genes are TRBV7-2 and TRBJ2-5; D is unclear. Per the germline V gene, CDR1 is SGHTA and CDR2 is FQGNSA. This CDR3 spans 12 amino acids. Trimming left V 3 bases short and J 4 bases short, with 6 bases between. CDR3 in DNA: TGTGCCAGCAGCTTGACTCTAGAGACCCAGTACTTC. Translated, it gives CASSLTLETQYF.

The chain combines TRBV28 with TRBJ1-4; D not resolved. Per germline, CDR1 MDHEN and CDR2 SYDVKM. The CDR3 totals 14 residues. V was shortened by 3 bases and J by 5 bases, with 10 bases between the two germline ends. The CDR3 protein is CASSFGGPNEKLFF. The CDR3 nucleotides are TGTGCCAGCAGTTTCGGAGGCCCAAATGAAAAACTGTTTTTT. Variable domain in full (rest from reference TRBV28 and TRBJ1-4): DVKVTQSSRYLVKRTGEKVFLECVQDMDHENMFWYRQDPGLGLRLIYFSYDVKMKEKGDIPEGYSVSREKKERFSLILESASTNQTSMYLCASSFGGPNEKLFFGSGTQLSVL.

The chain uses TRBV27 and TRBJ2-7; 9 bases match TRBD2. Germline assignment: CDR1 MNHEY and CDR2 SMNVEV (reference sequence). The CDR3 runs 15 residues. The V and J ends lost 5 bases and 0 bases, in that order; junction bases with no gene match: 5. CDR3 amino acids: CASSPRTSVSYEQYF. The CDR3 DNA reads as TGTGCCAGCAGTCCTCGGACTAGCGTCTCCTACGAGCAGTACTTC.

This clone has just one count. This chain links TRBV9 with TRBJ1-3, with 8 bases identical to TRBD1. The V and J ends lost 3 bases and 2 bases, in that order; junction bases with no gene match: 1. From germline, CDR1 is SGDLS and CDR2 YYNGEE. The CDR3 is 14 residues long. The CDR3 sequence: CASSATGAGNTIYF. For the CDR3, the DNA is TGTGCCAGCAGCGCGACAGGGGCTGGAAACACCATATATTTT.

The CDR3 spells CASSLLGQGLYEQYF. The CDR3 nucleotides read TGTGCCAGCAGCTTACTGGGACAGGGGCTCTACGAGCAGTACTTC. This sequence joins TRBV7-3 and TRBJ2-7; 10 nucleotides line up with TRBD1. J lost 3 bases, V lost 2 bases, and 4 bases had no gene match. Germline loops: CDR1 SGHTA, CDR2 FQGTGA. This CDR3 has 15 amino acids.

The chain has TRBV18 and TRBJ2-7, with TRBD1 matching 7 bases. V lost 3 bases, J lost 3 bases, and 5 bases stayed unmatched. CDR3 length: 14 amino acids. CDR1 KGHSH and CDR2 LQKENI come from the germline V gene. The CDR3 reads CASSPPTGSYEQYF. CDR3 bases: TGTGCCAGCTCACCCCCGACAGGGAGCTACGAGCAGTACTTC.

The chain joins TRBV2 to TRBJ2-6; D gene uncertain. The CDR3 spans 14 residues. The ends were cut back, 5 bases at V and 0 bases at J, with 5 bases in the middle. Per germline, CDR1 SNHLY and CDR2 FYNNEI. The CDR3 loop is CASSMSSGANVLTF. CDR3 nucleotide sequence: TGTGCCAGCAGTATGTCCTCTGGGGCCAACGTCCTGACTTTC.

The V gene is TRBV3-1 (or the pseudogene TRBV3-2), the J gene TRBJ1-1; tentatively, D is TRBD1 (5 bases). V dropped 3 bases and J dropped 12 bases, with 17 bases sitting between them. CDR1 is LGHDT, CDR2 YNNKEL, per germline (reference sequence). The CDR3 has 13 amino acids. The CDR3 DNA follows: TGTGCCAGCAGCCAGGGGGTGGCCGGGCTCCCTTTCTTT. Encoded protein: CASSQGVAGLPFF.

The CDR3 here is CASSQATTGTGVGNEQFF. Here the CDR3 DNA reads TGCGCCAGCAGCCAAGCCACTACCGGGACAGGGGTTGGAAATGAGCAGTTCTTC. This chain connects TRBV4-3 to TRBJ2-1; 10 bases align to TRBD1. Germline CDR1 reads LGHNA; CDR2 reads YSLEER. With 1 base clipped from V and 7 bases from J, the junction kept 13 bases outside the gene matches. CDR3 length equals 18 residues.

V and J are TRBV7-6 and TRBJ2-1; no clear D. In germline, CDR1 is SGHVS, CDR2 FNYEAQ. The CDR3 runs 14 residues. V shed 2 bases and J shed 6 bases, with 11 bases lying between them. The CDR3 sequence: CASSLKGWSNEQFF. The CDR3 DNA sequence: TGTGCCAGCAGCTTAAAAGGCTGGTCCAATGAGCAGTTCTTC.

This sequence joins TRBV2 and TRBJ2-5; D perhaps matches TRBD2 (7 bases). This CDR3 has 14 amino acids. Germline CDR1 and CDR2: SNHLY and FYNNEI. V lost 0 bases and J 5 bases, leaving 10 bases between the germline ends. CDR3 sequence: CASSEARGRETQYF. CDR3 nucleotides: TGTGCCAGCAGTGAAGCGCGGGGGCGCGAGACCCAGTACTTC.

The chain is built from TRBV11-2 and TRBJ2-7, with TRBD2 identical over 12 bases. Germline V gives CDR1 SGHAT, CDR2 FQNNGV. This CDR3 spans 16 amino acids. The V and J ends lost 2 bases and 5 bases, in that order; junction bases with no gene match: 7. The CDR3 DNA is TGTGCCAGCAGCTTACGGGCTAGCGGGAGGGACAACGAGCAGTACTTC. Translating it yields CASSLRASGRDNEQYF. The whole variable domain, filled in from reference TRBV11-2 and TRBJ2-7, reads EAGVAQSPRYKIIEKRQSVAFWCNPISGHATLYWYQQILGQGPKLLIQFQNNGVVDDSQLPKDRFSAERLKGVDSTLKIQPAKLEDSAVYLCASSLRASGRDNEQYFGPGTRLTVT.

The gene calls are TRBV7-9 and TRBJ2-2; D gene uncertain. The CDR3 runs to 15 residues. The V gene's germline CDR1 is SEHNR and CDR2 FQNEAQ (reference sequence). V was cut by 1 base and J by 3 bases, with 9 bases left in between. CDR3 nucleotide sequence: TGTGCCAGCAGCTTAGGGCAGACGGACACCGGGGAGCTGTTTTTT. This encodes CASSLGQTDTGELFF.

The rearrangement links TRBV15 to TRBJ2-1; maybe TRBD2 (7 bases). Germline CDR1 LNHNV, CDR2 YYDKDF (reference sequence). V lost 0 bases and J 0 bases, leaving 18 bases between the germline ends. CDR3 length: 19 residues. CDR3 DNA sequence: TGTGCCACCAGCAGAGAGATTACCCGGGGGGCTAACTCCTACAATGAGCAGTTCTTC. Its translation: CATSREITRGANSYNEQFF.